A single T cell receptor (beta chain) is shown here with its context. No antigen is known for it. The healthy adult donors were HIV-negative and reported no recent acute infections or vaccinations. The sample originates from a study of shared clonotypes between healthy human individuals. Regarding the study as a whole: Generation probabilities were higher for clonotypes shared across all four sorted-subset donors than for unshared ones.

Germline loops: CDR1 SNHLY, CDR2 FYNNEI. Trimming cost V 3 bases and J 6 bases; bases outside gene matches: 5. The CDR3 spans 14 residues. TCRdb's copy holds only in-frame clones and misses some; the assay was immunoSEQ multiplex PCR. The table lists over a million clones, nearly 99% of them singletons. This chain uses TRBV2 with TRBJ2-1, with TRBD2 identical over 7 bases. This clonotype was sampled from a man aged 25-40 years in good health. Sequencing used naive CD4+ T cells sorted from blood. The subset was: CD45RA+ positively selected. The DNA of the CDR3 is TGTGCCAGCAGTGAGGGTCGGGAGGTCAATGAGCAGTTCTTC. Protein sequence: CASSEGREVNEQFF.